These 8 T cell receptor beta chains came from one sample sequenced in a study of cytomegalovirus exposure and HLA in healthy donors. The PCR had 60 Vbeta and 13 Jbeta primers. The assay was immunoSEQ multiplex PCR, and TCRdb's table has in-frame clones only and misses some. The sample shows some 120,000 clones, 65% to 75% of them seen only once. Sequences were obtained from PBMCs. The receptors were gathered from a man aged 35 to 55 in good health and CMV-seropositive.

The chain joins TRBV19 to TRBJ2-7; 10 positions match TRBD2. The junction had 5 bases not matched to a gene; V was cut back by 2 bases and J by 4 bases. The CDR3 spans 15 residues. Germline CDR1 and CDR2: LNHDA and SQIVND (reference sequence). CDR3 in DNA: TGTGCCAGTAGTATATGGCTAGCGGGAGAATACGAGCAGTACTTC. This codes for CASSIWLAGEYEQYF.

The chain employs TRBV21-1 and TRBJ2-5; no check of the table's D call, TRBD2, against the DNA was made. TRBV21-1 is a pseudogene segment. The CDR3 has 17 amino acids. CDR3 nucleotides: TGTGCCAGCAGCAAAGTGCTAGCGGGAGGGCGGCAAGAGACCCAGTACTTC. Amino acid sequence: CASSKVLAGGRQETQYF.

This clone is a singleton in its sample. V usage is TRBV10-3 and J usage is TRBJ2-7; weak D call: TRBD2 (7 bases). Deletions cut 5 bases from V and 6 bases from J, with 17 bases between. The CDR3 covers 14 residues. In germline, CDR1 is ENHRY, CDR2 SYGVKD. The CDR3 is CAISPGGQRLEQYF. Here the CDR3 DNA reads TGTGCCATCAGTCCGGGGGGCCAGCGTCTCGAGCAGTACTTC.

This clone has a single count. This rearrangement joins TRBV7-8 to TRBJ2-5; D uncertain. The CDR3 is made up of 14 amino acids. The V gene's germline CDR1 is SGHVS and CDR2 FQNEAQ. V was shortened by 5 bases and J by 5 bases, with 15 bases between the two germline ends. CDR3 in amino acids: CASSPRSRSETQYF. As DNA, the CDR3 is TGTGCCAGCAGCCCCCGGTCTAGATCTGAGACCCAGTACTTC.

The chain links TRBV30 to TRBJ2-3; 12 bases agree with TRBD2. CDR1 is GTSNPN and CDR2 is SVGIG in the germline V gene (reference sequence). V gave up 6 bases and J gave up 5 bases; unmatched junction bases: 6. The CDR3 is made up of 14 amino acids. CDR3 bases: TGTGCCTGCTCTAGCGGGGGGGCAGGAGATACGCAGTATTTT. Amino acid sequence: CACSSGGAGDTQYF.

V and J are TRBV11-2 and TRBJ2-7; no firm D call. Trimming pared 5 bases from V and 9 bases from J, leaving 20 bases between. Germline V gene lookup returns CDR1 SGHAT and CDR2 FQNNGV. The CDR3 extends over 14 amino acids. CDR3 sequence (DNA): TGTGCCAGCAGCCCCCAAGCCGTGGGCACCGGGCAGTACTTC. It encodes CASSPQAVGTGQYF.

On this clone: This CDR3 is missing its conserved last phenylalanine or tryptophan, likely due to a read error. The rearrangement joins TRBV19 to TRBJ1-5; possible D gene TRBD1, 6 bases. The CDR3 has 15 amino acids. Germline V gene lookup returns CDR1 LNHDA and CDR2 SQIVND (reference sequence). CDR3 DNA: TGTGACTTCCGGCCCAGGGGAGATAGCAATCAGCCCCAGCATCTT. It codes for CDFRPRGDSNQPQHL.

The chain recombines TRBV27 with TRBJ2-4; D is unclear. Germline CDR1 is MNHEY and CDR2 is SMNVEV (reference sequence). This CDR3 is built from 15 residues. V lost 0 bases and J lost 0, with 6 bases in between. This chain's CDR3 is CASSLSLVAKNIQYF. The DNA for the CDR3 is TGTGCCAGCAGTTTATCTCTTGTAGCCAAAAACATTCAGTACTTC.